This entry is about one TCR beta chain. Its matching antigen is unknown. The primer mix had 60 Vbeta and 13 Jbeta primers. Clones were read by immunoSEQ multiplex PCR, and TCRdb kept only the in-frame ones, dropping some. The profile covers over 150,000 clones, with 80% appearing a single time and around 7% taken by the ten largest. The sample comes from a study of cytomegalovirus exposure and HLA in healthy donors. In the study overall: Earlier, 95 million to 140 million unique TCR beta sequences were recovered from roughly 200 million T cells by an analysis.

Study-wide findings and caveats: Later, an analysis showed that TCR beta chains associated with HLA were more clonally expanded than others that were equally common. When a later analysis was performed, an Asian-associated ancestry cluster reportedly had fewer N-insertions than the 666-donor mean. The study labeled roughly 160 TCR beta chains cytomegalovirus-associated.

CDR1 is SGHAT and CDR2 is FQNNGV in the germline V gene. V lost 5 bases and J 4 bases, leaving 9 bases between the germline ends. This CDR3 region has 14 residues. The material sequenced was PBMCs. The chain couples TRBV11-2 to TRBJ2-6, with D uncertain. The receptor comes from a man aged 25 to 40 in good health and CMV-seropositive. CDR3 nucleotides: TGTGCCAGCAGCCAATCGAGGGGGGCCAACGTCCTGACTTTC. Translation: CASSQSRGANVLTF. Supplemented by reference TRBV11-2 and TRBJ2-6, the full variable domain reads EAGVAQSPRYKIIEKRQSVAFWCNPISGHATLYWYQQILGQGPKLLIQFQNNGVVDDSQLPKDRFSAERLKGVDSTLKIQPAKLEDSAVYLCASSQSRGANVLTFGAGSRLTVL.